This entry describes one T cell receptor (beta chain). Its antigen is unidentified. A second roughly 6 to 12 cycle PCR used barcoded and J-beta primers. TCRdb recomputed calls from the 5' RACE reads with MiXCR, one row per CDR3 protein. The table records about 1.7 million distinct CDR3 sequences, roughly 28% of them present only once. The sample belongs to a study of blood T cells in healthy people across ages. Overall study: Template switching recovered approximately one barcoded beta molecule for every two T cells. Study observations and caveats: Fewer expanded clones and more diversity marked long-lived versus aged donors. Diversity figures based on one million T cells were deemed too low.

Total RNA amounts of at least 6 micrograms were extracted per sample. CDR1 DFQATT and CDR2 SNEGSKA come from the germline V gene (reference sequence). Trimming left V 6 bases short and J 5 bases short, with 11 bases between. The CDR3 is 12 amino acids. The rearrangement joins TRBV20-1 to TRBJ2-1, with D possibly matching TRBD2 (7 bases). The sample was blood. The sequence derives from a woman aged 25 to 39 in good health. The CDR3 coding sequence is TGCAGTGCGGGGGGGCGGAACAATGAGCAGTTCTTC. Translating gives CSAGGRNNEQFF.